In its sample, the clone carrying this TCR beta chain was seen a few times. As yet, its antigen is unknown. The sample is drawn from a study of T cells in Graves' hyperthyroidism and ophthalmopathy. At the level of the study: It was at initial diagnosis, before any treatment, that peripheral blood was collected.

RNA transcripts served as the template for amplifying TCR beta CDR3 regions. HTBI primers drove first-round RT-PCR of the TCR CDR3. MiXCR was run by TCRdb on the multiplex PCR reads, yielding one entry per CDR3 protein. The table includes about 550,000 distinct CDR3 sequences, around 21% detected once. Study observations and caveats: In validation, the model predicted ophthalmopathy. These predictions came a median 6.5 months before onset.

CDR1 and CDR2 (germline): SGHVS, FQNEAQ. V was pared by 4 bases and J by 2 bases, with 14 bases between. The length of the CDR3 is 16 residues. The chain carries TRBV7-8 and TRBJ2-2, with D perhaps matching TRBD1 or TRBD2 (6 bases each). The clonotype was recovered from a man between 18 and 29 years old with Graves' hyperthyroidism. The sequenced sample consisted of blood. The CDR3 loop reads CASSSRGGGNTGELFF. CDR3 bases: TGTGCCAGCAGCTCCCGAGGAGGGGGTAACACCGGGGAGCTGTTTTTT.